Listed below are T cell receptor beta chains from one sample, sequenced in a study of blood T cell repertoires in COVID-19. Sequenced by immunoSEQ multiplex PCR; TCRdb stores in-frame clones only, minus some. The sample lists more than 85,000 clones, around four fifths seen once, with over 15% in the top ten. The sample taken for sequencing was peripheral blood. These receptors came from a woman aged 60-75 years with acute or convalescent COVID-19. Each CDR3 is given with its conserved first and last residue. A D gene is named only where the DNA matches it firmly. The listing skips clone size in some rows; elsewhere it reads once, few, many or a size class.

j_call v_call d_call clone_size cdr3_nt cdr3_aa
TRBJ1-5 TRBV21-1 NA few TGTGCCAGCAGCGATACATCGAGCAATCAGCCCCAGCATTTT CASSDTSSNQPQHF
TRBJ1-1 TRBV18 NA NA TGTGCCAGCTCACAGACAGTGTTGAACACTGAAGCTTTCTTT CASSQTVLNTEAFF
TRBJ2-6 TRBV23-1 TRBD1 NA TGCGCCAGCAGTCGATTGGGCAGACAGGGTAAAGCTGGGGCCAACGTCCTGACTTTC CASSRLGRQGKAGANVLTF
TRBJ2-7 TRBV10-1 NA few TGCGCCAGCAGTGAGACGGGGATCGGCGAGCAGTACTTC CASSETGIGEQYF
TRBJ2-1 TRBV14 NA NA TGTGCCAGCAGCCAAGGGGCAGTCGGTGAGCAGTTCTTC CASSQGAVGEQFF
TRBJ1-2 TRBV30 NA once TGTGCCTGGAGTCTGGGACAAACCTACACCTTC CAWSLGQTYTF
TRBJ1-2 TRBV28 TRBD1 NA TGTGCCAGCAGCGATCGGGTGGGACAGGGCGTGGAAGGCTACACCTTC CASSDRVGQGVEGYTF
TRBJ1-1 TRBV27 NA NA TGTGCCAGCAGACCCGGGGGACGGGACACTGAAGCTTTCTTT CASRPGGRDTEAFF
TRBJ1-5 TRBV28 NA NA TGTGCCAGCAGTTTATTGTCCCAGGCAGGGAATCAGCCCCAGCATTTT CASSLLSQAGNQPQHF
TRBJ2-5 TRBV3-1/TRBV3-2 TRBD2 once TGTGCCAGCAGACGGGGGACTAGCGCTGGAGAGACCCAGTACTTC CASRRGTSAGETQYF
TRBJ2-7 TRBV18 NA NA TGTGCCAGCTCACCATACACCTCCTACGAGCAGTACTTC CASSPYTSYEQYF
TRBJ2-7 TRBV15 NA NA TGTGCCACCAGCAGAGATTCTCAGGATGCGTGGGAGCAGTACTTC CATSRDSQDAWEQYF
TRBJ1-1 TRBV3-1/TRBV3-2 NA NA TGTGCCAGCAGCCAAGAGGGGACCAGGGGCTTCTTT CASSQEGTRGFF
TRBJ1-5 TRBV7-8 TRBD1 once TGTGCCAGCAGCTTAGGAGACAGGGGGCGTAGCAATCAGCCCCAGCATTTT CASSLGDRGRSNQPQHF
TRBJ2-1 TRBV28 TRBD1 NA TGTGCCAGCAGCACGCCTACAGGGGTCAATGAGCAGTTCTTC CASSTPTGVNEQFF
TRBJ2-5 TRBV7-2 TRBD2 once TGTGCCAGCAGCCCGCCGGGACTAGCGGGTCGGGGGGCAGAGACCCAGTACTTC CASSPPGLAGRGAETQYF
TRBJ2-3 TRBV5-4 NA hyperexpanded TGTGCCAGCAGCTCCCGGACAGTCTCCACAGATACGCAGTATTTT CASSSRTVSTDTQYF
TRBJ2-7 TRBV30 NA NA TGTGCCTGGGGAGCCCCTCTCCACTGGGGCGGGATGGACGAGCAGTACTTC CAWGAPLHWGGMDEQYF
TRBJ2-1 TRBV12-3/TRBV12-4 NA NA TGTGCCAGCAGTTTAGAGAAGGCTAGTGAGCAGTTCTTC CASSLEKASEQFF
TRBJ2-5 TRBV28 TRBD2 NA TGTGCCAGCAGTTTCTCCGGGACTAGCGGGGGCGCGACCCAGTACTTC CASSFSGTSGGATQYF
TRBJ1-2 TRBV28 NA NA TGTGCCAGTCAAGCGAGGGTTATGGGCTACACCTTC CASQARVMGYTF
TRBJ2-7 TRBV6-1 TRBD2 NA TGTGCCAGCAGTGACCAGGGAGCGGGGGCGACGATGAAGTACTTC CASSDQGAGATMKYF
TRBJ2-6 TRBV30 NA NA TGTGCCTGGAGCCCAGGAGGAACTCCTGGGGCCAACGTCCTGACTTTC CAWSPGGTPGANVLTF
TRBJ1-6 TRBV3-1/TRBV3-2 NA NA TGTGCCAGCAGCCAAGAGGGACGGGGAGGGTCACCCCTCCACTTT CASSQEGRGGSPLHF
TRBJ1-4 TRBV7-8 NA NA TGTGCCAGCGGGGGCCAAGCTAATGAAAAACTGTTTTTT CASGGQANEKLFF
TRBJ2-1 TRBV5-4 NA NA TGTGCCAGCAGCTTGGCCAACGGGGGCTACAATGAGCAGTTCTTC CASSLANGGYNEQFF
TRBJ1-5 TRBV3-1/TRBV3-2 NA NA TGTGCCAGCAGCCAAGTCGGACGGGGTCAGCCCCAGCATTTT CASSQVGRGQPQHF
TRBJ1-2 TRBV7-2 TRBD1 NA TGTGCCAGCAGCTTAGAAGTGACAGGGAATGGCTACACCTTC CASSLEVTGNGYTF